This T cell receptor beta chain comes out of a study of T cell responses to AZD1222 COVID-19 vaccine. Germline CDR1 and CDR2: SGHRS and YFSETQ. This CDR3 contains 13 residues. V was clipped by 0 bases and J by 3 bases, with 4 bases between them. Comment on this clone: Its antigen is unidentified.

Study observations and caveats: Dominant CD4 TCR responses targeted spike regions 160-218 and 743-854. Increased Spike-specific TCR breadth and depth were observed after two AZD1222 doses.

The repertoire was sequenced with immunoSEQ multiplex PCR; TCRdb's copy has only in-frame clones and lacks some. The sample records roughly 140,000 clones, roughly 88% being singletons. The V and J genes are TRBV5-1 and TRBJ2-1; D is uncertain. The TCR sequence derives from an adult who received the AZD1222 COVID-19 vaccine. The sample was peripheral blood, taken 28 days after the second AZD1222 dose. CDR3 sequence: CASSLDRYNEQFF. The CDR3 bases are TGCGCCAGCAGCTTGGACCGCTACAATGAGCAGTTCTTC.